Shown below are 5 T cell receptor beta chains from a single sample sequenced in a study of cytomegalovirus exposure and HLA in healthy donors. The PCR employed 60 Vbeta primers together with 13 Jbeta primers. This table comes from immunoSEQ multiplex PCR, and its TCRdb copy is limited to in-frame clones, with some not included. The sample lists about 130,000 clones; 80% were seen once. The sample taken for sequencing was PBMCs. These receptors all stem from a male donor in good health and CMV-seronegative.

The V call is TRBV5-4, the J call TRBJ1-2; 11 nucleotides agree with TRBD1. This CDR3 spans 15 amino acids. After removal of 3 bases from V and 4 bases from J, the junction contained 5 bases not matched to a gene. Germline V gene data show CDR1 as SGHNT and CDR2 as YYREEE (reference sequence). CDR3 nucleotides: TGTGCCAGCAGCTCCAGGACAGGGGGCTCCTATGGCTACACCTTC. Translation gives CASSSRTGGSYGYTF.

The chain uses TRBV7-2 and TRBJ2-5, with D maybe TRBD1 (6 bases). V lost 9 bases, J lost 0 bases, and 14 bases lay in between. The CDR3 has 14 amino acids. CDR1 is SGHTA and CDR2 is FQGNSA in the germline V gene. The CDR3 reads CASNQQGYQETQYF. CDR3 DNA: TGTGCCAGTAACCAACAGGGTTACCAAGAGACCCAGTACTTC.

The chain couples TRBV15 to TRBJ2-3, with D unclear. CDR3 length: 13 amino acids. The V end lost 7 bases, the J end lost 10 bases, and 18 bases lay between the germline ends. CDR1 is LNHNV and CDR2 is YYDKDF in the germline V gene (reference sequence). CDR3 amino acids: CATNTINDWAQYF. For the CDR3, the DNA is TGTGCCACCAACACAATAAATGACTGGGCGCAGTATTTT.

The chain has TRBV7-9 and TRBJ2-7; the match to TRBD2 covers 8 bases. From germline, CDR1 is SEHNR and CDR2 FQNEAQ (reference sequence). The CDR3 runs 14 residues. The trim removed 4 bases at V and 5 bases at J, leaving 7 bases unmatched. The CDR3 nucleotides are TGTGCCAGCAGCTCTACGGGAGGGCCTAACGAGCAGTACTTC. Amino acids: CASSSTGGPNEQYF.

The chain joins TRBV27 to TRBJ1-4, with D possibly matching TRBD1 (5 bases). Germline CDR1 is MNHEY and CDR2 is SMNVEV (reference sequence). CDR3 length equals 14 residues. Between the trimmed V and J ends, which lost 9 bases and 5 bases, there was a span of 16 bases. CDR3 protein: CASTGGVRNEKLFF. For the CDR3, the DNA is TGTGCCAGTACTGGAGGGGTCAGGAATGAAAAACTGTTTTTT.